These 22 T cell receptor beta chains were sequenced from one sample in a study of cytomegalovirus exposure and HLA in healthy donors. With 60 Vbeta and 13 Jbeta primers, the PCR was carried out. Some clones are missing from TCRdb's copy, which holds only in-frame ones; the method was immunoSEQ multiplex PCR. The table includes 75,000 to 80,000 clones, over 70% detected once. Sequencing used PBMCs. The receptor source for this set is a man aged 35-49 years in good health and CMV-seronegative.

This chain joins TRBV6-6 and TRBJ2-1; 11 bases agree with TRBD2. The CDR3 has 15 residues. Trimming removed 6 bases from V and 8 bases from J; junction bases left unmatched: 9. Germline V gives CDR1 MNHNY, CDR2 SVGAGI (reference sequence). The CDR3 DNA sequence: TGTGCCAGCAGACCGGGACTAGCGGAGGTCGATGAGCAGTTCTTC. Translation: CASRPGLAEVDEQFF.

Details on this clone: An end of the junction differs from the germline gene, which may be a read error. The genes are TRBV11-2 and TRBJ2-4, with D perhaps matching TRBD2 (5 bases). From germline, CDR1 is SGHAT and CDR2 FQNNGV. The CDR3 spans 14 residues. The CDR3 DNA is TGTGCCAGCAGCTTAGATTTCTCGGGGAACATTCAGTGCTTC. Its translation is CASSLDFSGNIQCF.

Comment on this clone: The germline gene is not matched at one end of the junction; a read error may be the cause. The J gene is TRBJ2-5, the V gene TRBV7-9; 9 nucleotides agree with TRBD2. The last part of the DNA fits TRBJ2-7 better; the J call may be wrong. The CDR3 is 15 amino acids. Germline CDR1 and CDR2: SEHNR and FQNEAQ (reference sequence). CDR3 sequence (DNA): TGTTCCAGCAGCTTAACGCTAGCGGGACAATACGAGCAGTACTTC. Amino acid sequence: CSSSLTLAGQYEQYF.

The sample holds one count of this clone. The CDR3 here is CASSQTSGSWGEQYF. CDR3 DNA sequence: TGTGCCAGCAGCCAGACTAGCGGGAGTTGGGGCGAGCAGTACTTC. This chain joins TRBV28 and TRBJ2-7, with 12 bases that match TRBD2. J lost 6 bases, V lost 6 bases, and 9 bases had no gene match. Per the germline V gene, CDR1 is MDHEN and CDR2 is SYDVKM. CDR3 length: 15 amino acids.

The chain recombines TRBV7-9 with TRBJ2-1, with 9 bases that match TRBD1. There are 16 residues in the CDR3. Germline V lookup: CDR1 SEHNR, CDR2 FQNEAQ (reference sequence). V dropped 6 bases and J dropped 2; count of bases not matched to a gene: 8. CDR3 in amino acids: CASSPNRGRAYNEQFF. Here the CDR3 DNA reads TGTGCCAGCAGTCCCAACAGGGGGCGGGCCTACAATGAGCAGTTCTTC.

The chain links TRBV7-2 to TRBJ2-1; no firm D call. The CDR3 totals 12 residues. V was shortened by 2 bases and J by 9 bases, with 8 bases between the two germline ends. In germline, CDR1 is SGHTA, CDR2 FQGNSA. The CDR3 here is CASSLITIEQFF. DNA for the CDR3: TGTGCCAGCAGCTTAATCACTATTGAGCAGTTCTTC. Supplemented by reference TRBV7-2 and TRBJ2-1, the full variable domain reads GAGVSQSPSNKVTEKGKDVELRCDPISGHTALYWYRQSLGQGLEFLIYFQGNSAPDKSGLPSDRFSAERTGGSVSTLTIQRTQQEDSAVYLCASSLITIEQFFGPGTRLTVL.

V gene TRBV19 combines with J gene TRBJ2-1, with 16 bases lining up with TRBD2. V gave up 5 bases and J gave up 11 bases; unmatched junction bases: 6. Germline-derived CDR1 and CDR2 are LNHDA and SQIVND (reference sequence). This CDR3 has 15 residues. The CDR3 DNA is TGTGCCAGTAGTCCGCCGGGACTAGCGGGAGGGCAGCAGTTCTTC. Its protein product is CASSPPGLAGGQQFF. Variable domain in full (rest from reference TRBV19 and TRBJ2-1): DGGITQSPKYLFRKEGQNVTLSCEQNLNHDAMYWYRQDPGQGLRLIYYSQIVNDFQKGDIAEGYSVSREKKESFPLTVTSAQKNPTAFYLCASSPPGLAGGQQFFGPGTRLTVL.

V gene TRBV19 combines with J gene TRBJ2-7; 7 bases agree with TRBD1. The CDR3 is made up of 13 amino acids. The germline V gene encodes CDR1 LNHDA and CDR2 SQIVND (reference sequence). J was trimmed by 7 bases and V by 3 bases; bases with no gene match: 6. The CDR3 region is CASSIDRAREQYF. The CDR3 nucleotides are TGTGCCAGTAGTATCGACAGGGCGAGGGAGCAGTACTTC.

The V call is TRBV6-6, the J call TRBJ2-1, with 7 bases that match TRBD1. The CDR3 extends over 15 amino acids. Per germline, CDR1 MNHNY and CDR2 SVGAGI (reference sequence). The V and J ends lost 4 bases and 2 bases, in that order; junction bases with no gene match: 5. The CDR3 loop is CASSLGQLTYNEQFF. In DNA, the CDR3 is TGTGCCAGCAGTTTGGGACAGCTGACCTACAATGAGCAGTTCTTC.

V and J are TRBV6-6 and TRBJ2-1; TRBD2 matches 7 bases. J was trimmed by 4 bases and V by 8 bases; bases with no gene match: 11. Germline V gene data show CDR1 as MNHNY and CDR2 as SVGAGI (reference sequence). The CDR3 length is 15 residues. The CDR3 spells CASGQRESRYNEQFF. The CDR3 coding sequence is TGTGCCAGCGGGCAGCGGGAAAGTAGATACAATGAGCAGTTCTTC.

The chain carries TRBV27 and TRBJ2-1, with 13 nucleotides matching TRBD2. This CDR3 region has 16 residues. Germline V gives CDR1 MNHEY, CDR2 SMNVEV (reference sequence). The V segment lost 2 bases and the J segment 6 bases; nucleotides outside the gene matches: 4. The CDR3, as DNA: TGTGCCAGCAGTTTACCTCGGACTAGCGGGAGCAATGAGCAGTTCTTC. It specifies CASSLPRTSGSNEQFF.

The CDR3: CASSLSGARELFF. The DNA for the CDR3 is TGCGCCAGCAGCTTATCAGGGGCGCGGGAGCTGTTTTTT. The chain couples TRBV5-1 to TRBJ2-2; D might be TRBD1 (6 bases). V was pared by 2 bases and J by 9 bases, with 11 bases between. CDR1 is SGHRS, CDR2 YFSETQ, per germline. The CDR3 has 13 residues.

The chain uses TRBV2 and TRBJ1-6; TRBD1 might be the D (5 bases). CDR3 length: 14 residues. CDR1 is SNHLY and CDR2 is FYNNEI in the germline V gene. The V gene lost 6 bases and the J gene lost 7 bases, with 13 bases spanning the gap. The CDR3 protein is CASSRWQGNSPLHF. The CDR3 DNA is TGTGCCAGCAGCAGGTGGCAGGGAAATTCACCCCTCCACTTT.

The V call is TRBV11-2, the J call TRBJ2-3; 16 bases match TRBD2. After removal of 1 base from V and 3 bases from J, the junction contained 4 bases not matched to a gene. This CDR3 spans 18 amino acids. Per germline, CDR1 SGHAT and CDR2 FQNNGV. As DNA, the CDR3 is TGTGCCAGCAGCTTAGGGGGACTAGCGGGAGGGGGAACAGATACGCAGTATTTT. It specifies CASSLGGLAGGGTDTQYF.

This clone has only a few counts. Additional DNA sequences in this sample encode the identical CDR3. The V call is TRBV5-1, the J call TRBJ2-7, with a possible D match to TRBD2 (5 bases). Trimming removed 3 bases from V and 0 bases from J, with 7 bases in between. Germline V gene data show CDR1 as SGHRS and CDR2 as YFSETQ. This CDR3 has 13 amino acids. As DNA, the CDR3 is TGCGCCAGCAGCTCCCGGGACTCCTACGAGCAGTACTTC. Amino acids: CASSSRDSYEQYF. Variable domain in full (rest from reference TRBV5-1 and TRBJ2-7): KAGVTQTPRYLIKTRGQQVTLSCSPISGHRSVSWYQQTPGQGLQFLFEYFSETQRNKGNFPGRFSGRQFSNSRSEMNVSTLELGDSALYLCASSSRDSYEQYFGPGTRLTVT.

Only a few counts were recorded for this clone. The chain carries TRBV18 and TRBJ2-1, with TRBD1 matching over 9 bases. This CDR3 comprises 17 residues. With V trimmed by 6 bases and J by 9 bases, 18 bases remained unmatched. Germline V gives CDR1 KGHSH, CDR2 LQKENI. The CDR3, as DNA: TGTGCCAGCTCTCCGCAACCATTTGGACAGGGGAGTATTGAGCAGTTCTTC. Residues: CASSPQPFGQGSIEQFF.

This chain joins TRBV7-3 and TRBJ2-7; 10 nucleotides align to TRBD1. Trimming removed 6 bases from V and 4 bases from J; junction bases left unmatched: 9. Germline V gene lookup returns CDR1 SGHTA and CDR2 FQGTGA. The CDR3 extends over 15 amino acids. The CDR3: CASSPTGGRRYEQYF. In DNA, the CDR3 is TGTGCCAGCAGTCCGACAGGGGGCAGAAGGTACGAGCAGTACTTC.

This clone was observed a few times. The rearrangement joins TRBV7-2 to TRBJ2-2; D is unresolved. Between the trimmed V and J ends, which lost 1 base and 1 base, there was a span of 7 bases. The CDR3 length is 15 residues. Germline V gene sequence: CDR1 SGHTA, CDR2 FQGNSA. CDR3 in DNA: TGTGCCAGCAGCTTAGTATCTAGGAACACCGGGGAGCTGTTTTTT. It encodes CASSLVSRNTGELFF.

CDR3: CASSFSPGLAKNIQYF. In DNA form, the CDR3 reads TGTGCCAGCAGCTTTAGCCCGGGACTAGCCAAAAACATTCAGTACTTC. This chain uses TRBV11-1 with TRBJ2-4; tentatively, D is TRBD2 (6 bases). Germline-derived CDR1 and CDR2 are SGHAT and FQDESV (reference sequence). V was trimmed by 3 bases and J by 0 bases, leaving 12 bases between them. This CDR3 contains 16 residues.

The genes are TRBV27 and TRBJ1-6; D unresolved. Looked up from germline, CDR1 is MNHEY and CDR2 is SMNVEV (reference sequence). The CDR3 sequence is 13 residues long. The ends were cut back, 8 bases at V and 7 bases at J, with 12 bases in the middle. The CDR3 here is CASSGLGNSPLHF. The CDR3 DNA reads TGTGCCAGCTCGGGGTTGGGCAATTCACCCCTCCACTTT.

This chain links TRBV2 with TRBJ2-1; a possible D gene is TRBD1 (5 bases). CDR1 and CDR2 from the germline V gene are SNHLY and FYNNEI. The V and J ends lost 5 bases and 9 bases respectively, with 14 bases between them. This CDR3 has 13 residues. DNA of the CDR3: TGTGCCAGCAGTATACAAAGGGGTGCTGAGCAGTTCTTC. Translated: CASSIQRGAEQFF.

The J gene is TRBJ1-1, the V gene TRBV18; perhaps TRBD1 as D (5 bases). The CDR3 length is 13 residues. CDR1 and CDR2 from the germline V gene are KGHSH and LQKENI. Trimming cost V 6 bases and J 2 bases, with 10 bases left between them. CDR3 sequence reads: CASSRTGNTEAFF. DNA for the CDR3: TGTGCCAGCTCGCGAACAGGCAACACTGAAGCTTTCTTT.